This is a list of T cell receptor beta chains from one sample in a study of spatial heterogeneity in lung cancer. TCRdb re-derived calls from the 5' RACE reads in MiXCR, one entry per CDR3 protein. This table holds 110,000 or so distinct CDR3 sequences, about a tenth found once. The sequenced sample was PBMCs, obtained at follow-up. The receptors here all came from a female donor with early-stage non-small cell lung cancer. Each CDR3 is given with its conserved first and last residue. D genes are given only for firm matches. Some rows have no size entry. The others give once, few or many, or a class for an expanded clone.

abundance	v_gene	d_gene	j_gene	CDR3aa	CDR3nt
.	TRBV28	.	TRBJ2-2	CASSLSSAGTGELFF	TGTGCCAGCAGTTTATCCAGCGCTGGCACCGGGGAGCTGTTTTTT
few	TRBV18	TRBD1	TRBJ2-7	CASSPAGTGHYEQYF	TGTGCCAGCTCACCTGCCGGGACAGGGCATTACGAGCAGTACTTC
.	TRBV24-1	.	TRBJ2-1	CATSAGGAERDNEQFF	TGTGCCACCAGTGCAGGAGGCGCTGAGAGAGACAATGAGCAGTTCTTC
many	TRBV11-2	TRBD1	TRBJ2-1	CASSLAPGTGSYNEQFF	TGTGCCAGCAGCTTGGCCCCCGGGACAGGGTCCTACAATGAGCAGTTCTTC
few	TRBV27	TRBD2	TRBJ2-2	CASRGAGANDGELFF	TGTGCCAGCAGGGGAGCGGGAGCGAATGACGGGGAGCTGTTTTTT
many	TRBV29-1	.	TRBJ1-1	CSVREPGAFF	TGCAGCGTTCGTGAGCCGGGGGCTTTCTTT
.	TRBV2	.	TRBJ1-5	CASTLEGGGQPQHF	TGTGCCAGCACCCTAGAGGGGGGTGGTCAGCCCCAGCATTTT
many	TRBV7-9	.	TRBJ1-3	CASSLGGLRSGNTIYF	TGTGCCAGCAGCTTAGGGGGACTGAGGTCTGGAAACACCATATATTTT
many	TRBV28	.	TRBJ2-1	CASLQGGSYNEQFF	TGTGCCAGCCTACAGGGGGGGTCATACAATGAGCAGTTCTTC
many	TRBV20-1	.	TRBJ1-5	CSAPLSNQPQHF	TGCAGTGCTCCGCTTAGCAATCAGCCCCAGCATTTT